Below, 5 T cell receptor beta chains from the same sample are listed, as sequenced in a study of T cells in Graves' hyperthyroidism and ophthalmopathy. Template material for amplifying TCR beta CDR3 regions consisted of RNA transcripts. Primed by the HTBI set, a first-round RT-PCR was run on the TCR CDR3. TCRdb recomputed calls from the multiplex PCR reads with MiXCR, one row per CDR3 protein. Here the sample spans around 420,000 distinct CDR3 sequences, approximately 13% being singletons. The sample comprised blood. These receptors all come from a woman between 18 and 29 years old with Graves' hyperthyroidism.

This chain uses TRBV27 with TRBJ2-7, with 13 bases lining up with TRBD2. Germline lookup yields CDR1 MNHEY and CDR2 SMNVEV (reference sequence). The CDR3 sequence is 15 residues long. J gave up 5 bases and V 5 bases, and 6 bases lay outside the gene matches. The CDR3: CASSPWTSGRDEQYF. CDR3 in DNA: TGTGCCAGCAGTCCTTGGACTAGCGGGAGAGACGAGCAGTACTTC.

This clonotype was counted at least ten times. This sequence joins TRBV19 and TRBJ2-7, with 14 bases that match TRBD2. CDR1 LNHDA and CDR2 SQIVND come from the germline V gene (reference sequence). The CDR3 is 17 amino acids. J gave up 5 bases and V 5 bases, and 11 bases lay outside the gene matches. The CDR3 reads CASSHGLAGGLGDEQYF. The CDR3 region has the DNA TGTGCCAGTAGTCACGGACTAGCGGGAGGACTAGGCGACGAGCAGTACTTC.

The V gene is TRBV6-2 or TRBV6-3, the J gene TRBJ1-1; D is ambiguous. V lost 6 bases to trimming and J lost 2 bases, with 10 bases between them. The V gene's germline CDR1 is MNHEY and CDR2 SVGEGT. This CDR3 is built from 13 residues. In DNA form, the CDR3 reads TGTGCCAGCAGATGGGAGCCCAACACTGAAGCTTTCTTT. Amino acids: CASRWEPNTEAFF.

This clonotype was recorded at least ten times. V and J are TRBV28 and TRBJ2-1, with 14 bases that match TRBD2. Trimming removed 4 bases from V and 12 bases from J; junction bases left unmatched: 11. The CDR3 runs to 16 residues. Germline lookup yields CDR1 MDHEN and CDR2 SYDVKM. CDR3 sequence reads: CASSSLGGLAGGLQFF. CDR3 coding DNA: TGTGCCAGCAGTTCCCTCGGAGGACTAGCGGGAGGATTGCAGTTCTTC.

This clonotype has ten or more counts. The chain recombines TRBV12-3 or TRBV12-4 with TRBJ1-1; D may be TRBD1 (6 bases). The CDR3 is made up of 13 amino acids. Deletions cut 3 bases from V and 4 bases from J, with 9 bases between. DNA of the CDR3: TGTGCCAGCAGTTTCGGGACAACCACTGAAGCTTTCTTT. Translated: CASSFGTTTEAFF.